This TCR beta chain was sequenced in a study of T cell responses to AZD1222 COVID-19 vaccine (dated by TCRdb to 2020 to 2022). Concerning the study at large: AZD1222 recipients given second doses at about 4 weeks or at about 12 weeks were pooled, since spike-specific TCR depth and breadth were not found to differ between the two schedules. TCR sequencing was performed for approximately 240 trial participants, of whom about 200 were given two doses of AZD1222 and around 26 were given two doses of MenACWY control vaccine. Trial participants were enrolled by age into subgroups of 18-55, 56-69 and 70-plus years, and around 150, 28 and 57 TCR-sequenced participants, respectively, were included in these subgroups. Beyond this particular receptor, the publication reports: CD4 TCRs associated with the vaccine covered the entire spike protein, and the dominant responses were in regions 160-218 and 743-854. In the small 56-69-year group, the increase in depth fell short of significance, most likely because of low power. Because no day 14 peak-response samples were available, the repertoires could be characterized only after the peak T cell response. A significant rise in spike-specific TCR breadth and depth was observed after two AZD1222 doses relative to day 0 and relative to MenACWY recipients. Nearly half of unique spike-specific TCRs reportedly recognized epitopes outside regions mutated in the B.1.351 and B.1.1.7 variants. Only five to seven AZD1222 recipients were SARS-CoV-2 seropositive at baseline, limiting conclusions about previously exposed vaccinees. Most participants were white British and females outnumbered males, and the authors suggested that clonal diversity may have been underestimated.

Notes on this clone: Which antigen it targets is not known. Per-base quality was not reported, and no clone a single base away is much larger than it.

The CDR3 regions of human TCRbeta chains were analyzed by immunosequencing. On the study's bioinformatics: TCRs in the repertoires were matched against a reference library of SARS-CoV-2-specific TCRs that had been generated with the MIRA antigen-specificity platform. Breadth was defined as the fraction of unique TCRs that were SARS-CoV-2-associated, and depth was defined as the fraction of total T cells that were SARS-CoV-2-associated. Using the MIRA data, each spike-specific TCR was assigned both to the spike region to which the TCR was reactive and to a CD4 or CD8 class. Log10-transformed breadth and depth values were compared by one-way ANOVA with Sidak's multiple comparisons tests. TCRdb took over this immuneACCESS table, retaining in-frame rearrangements with V and J assigned. Such tables are incomplete; in checked studies, under half of the missing clones stem from an unresolved V gene, and the remainder is unexplained. V, J and clone size were drawn from that table, and D and trimming were deduced from the DNA. This sample gives about 120,000 clones in total; about nine tenths of them show up just once. The top ten hold 5.5% to 7% of the sample.

In the paper's terms, the time point label means: baseline before first vaccination. The vaccinee samples were drawn from two UK trials, COV001 and COV002, one of which was a single-blind randomized controlled phase 2/3 trial testing AZD1222 (ChAdOx1 nCoV-19) in healthy adults. Trial participant PBMC samples were collected at day 0 and day 28 after the second dose for TCRbeta chain sequencing. The germline ends are 10 bases apart after V is trimmed by 2 bases and J by 0 bases. According to the germline V gene (reference sequence), CDR1 reads SEHNR and CDR2 reads FQNEAQ. The CDR3 starts with the cysteine, ends with the phenylalanine, and has 15 residues. CDR3 DNA only is kept here, 45 bases in frame from base 1.

The clonotype was recovered from an adult in good health. The rearranged segments are TRBV7-9 and TRBJ1-1; tentative D gene TRBD1, with 5 bases matching. Sequenced material: peripheral blood, taken on day 0 of AZD1222 vaccination. The CDR3 is CASSLFGDLNTEAFF. The nucleotide sequence is given as TGTGCCAGCAGCTTATTTGGGGACCTGAACACTGAAGCTTTCTTT.